What follows are 2 T cell receptor beta chains derived from one specimen sequenced in a study of blood T cells in healthy people across ages. Together with a sample-barcoded 5' primer, a J-beta primer mix was included in a second PCR lasting roughly 6 to 12 cycles. TCRdb re-analysed the 5' RACE reads in MiXCR, keeping a single row per CDR3 protein. The data show 800,000 to 900,000 distinct CDR3 sequences, with around 62% seen just once and 25% to 30% held by the top ten. Material for sequencing was blood. The receptors were gathered from a man aged 25-45 years in good health.

The gene calls are TRBV20-1 and TRBJ2-4, with 7 bases fitting TRBD2. Germline lookup yields CDR1 DFQATT and CDR2 SNEGSKA (reference sequence). Trimming removed 6 bases from V and 7 bases from J; junction bases left unmatched: 6. CDR3 length equals 12 residues. The CDR3 loop reads CSAMGGGNIQYF. The CDR3 DNA sequence: TGCAGTGCGATGGGGGGAGGGAACATTCAGTACTTC.

The chain combines TRBV6-5 with TRBJ2-5, with 9 bases identical to TRBD2. This CDR3 is built from 14 residues. Germline V lookup: CDR1 MNHEY, CDR2 SVGAGI. The V segment lost 6 bases and the J segment 5 bases; nucleotides outside the gene matches: 7. The CDR3 sequence: CASSHGLARETQYF. The CDR3 bases are TGTGCCAGCAGCCACGGACTAGCGAGGGAGACCCAGTACTTC.